This record concerns one T cell receptor (beta chain) sequence. The data stem from a study of blood T cell repertoires in COVID-19. The assay was immunoSEQ multiplex PCR, and TCRdb's table has in-frame clones only and misses some. The table has fewer than 95,000 clones, around 90% seen once. J lost 2 bases, V lost 4 bases, and 9 bases had no gene match. CDR1 and CDR2 from the germline V gene are SGHRS and YFSETQ. The CDR3 has 16 residues. The specimen sequenced was peripheral blood. The clonotype originates from a woman aged 80 or older with acute or convalescent COVID-19. The gene calls are TRBV5-1 and TRBJ2-1; 7 bases match TRBD2. The CDR3 spells CASSPGGLAAYNEQFF. The CDR3 DNA reads TGCGCCAGCAGCCCGGGTGGGCTAGCGGCCTACAATGAGCAGTTCTTC.